These 24 T cell receptor beta chains came from one sample sequenced in a study of T-cell reconstitution after alpha-beta-depleted transplantation in children. Preparation of the TCRbeta library used unique molecular identifiers. TCRdb re-called the PCR reads with MiXCR, one entry per CDR3 protein. The sample lists 600,000 to 700,000 distinct CDR3 sequences, around a sixth occurring once. This sample comprised PBMCs from the stem cell graft donor, obtained from the stem cell graft. The receptors come from a human donor who donated a stem cell graft to a child with acute myeloid leukemia.

The chain links TRBV12-3 or TRBV12-4 to TRBJ2-1; TRBD2 matches at 7 bases. The CDR3 runs to 14 residues. Trimming cost V 7 bases and J 1 base; bases outside gene matches: 4. The CDR3 region has the DNA TGTGCCAGCAACTGGGGGGGGTCCTACAATGAGCAGTTCTTC. Translated, it gives CASNWGGSYNEQFF.

This clonotype was observed many times. The chain couples TRBV6-5 to TRBJ1-2; TRBD1 is a possible D gene (6 bases). V was clipped by 7 bases and J by 3 bases, with 21 bases between them. Germline V gene sequence: CDR1 MNHEY, CDR2 SVGAGI. CDR3 length: 16 amino acids. CDR3 DNA sequence: TGTGCCAGCACATCTCCGAGGGGGGCGGGTGACTATGGCTACACCTTC. Its protein is CASTSPRGAGDYGYTF.

This clonotype was seen at least ten times. The V call is TRBV6-1, the J call TRBJ1-1; the D is unclear. V was trimmed by 8 bases and J by 5 bases, leaving 12 bases between them. CDR1 is MNHNS and CDR2 is SASEGT in the germline V gene. The CDR3 contains 12 residues. CDR3 residues: CASAEARTEAFF. The CDR3 nucleotides are TGTGCCAGCGCTGAGGCCCGGACTGAAGCTTTCTTT.

This clonotype was found many times. The J gene is TRBJ2-1, the V gene TRBV13; tentatively, D is TRBD2 (6 bases). Deletions cut 5 bases from V and 8 bases from J, with 13 bases between. The CDR3 extends over 13 amino acids. Germline-derived CDR1 and CDR2 are PRHDT and FYEKMQ (reference sequence). This CDR3 reads CASSIGLIDEQFF. In DNA, the CDR3 is TGTGCCAGCAGCATTGGACTAATCGATGAGCAGTTCTTC.

The V gene is TRBV11-2, the J gene TRBJ1-2, with a possible D match to TRBD1 (6 bases). V lost 4 bases and J lost 7, with 16 bases in between. This CDR3 comprises 14 residues. Per the germline V gene, CDR1 is SGHAT and CDR2 is FQNNGV. CDR3 sequence: CASSSNGQQGGYTF. The CDR3 nucleotides are TGTGCCAGCAGCTCCAACGGACAGCAGGGTGGCTACACCTTC.

This clonotype was seen many times. The genes are TRBV7-2 and TRBJ2-3, with TRBD2 matching over 14 bases. CDR1 is SGHTA, CDR2 FQGNSA, per germline. The CDR3 has 18 amino acids. The V and J ends lost 0 bases and 2 bases, in that order; junction bases with no gene match: 4. The CDR3 nucleotides read TGTGCCAGCAGCTTAGCGGGGACTAGCGGGGGCCCCACAGATACGCAGTATTTT. Translation gives CASSLAGTSGGPTDTQYF. The full variable domain, its missing parts supplied by reference TRBV7-2 and TRBJ2-3, is GAGVSQSPSNKVTEKGKDVELRCDPISGHTALYWYRQSLGQGLEFLIYFQGNSAPDKSGLPSDRFSAERTGGSVSTLTIQRTQQEDSAVYLCASSLAGTSGGPTDTQYFGPGTRLTVL.

This clonotype came up a few times. The genes are TRBV24-1 and TRBJ2-3; D gene unclear. The germline gives CDR1 KGHDR, CDR2 SFDVKD. The CDR3 extends over 16 amino acids. Deletions cut 0 bases from V and 1 base from J, with 10 bases between. CDR3 in amino acids: CATSDLTEAGTDTQYF. CDR3 DNA: TGTGCCACCAGTGATTTGACCGAGGCAGGCACAGATACGCAGTATTTT.

The J gene is TRBJ2-1, the V gene TRBV7-2; 7 bases agree with TRBD2. The CDR3 length is 16 residues. V gave up 3 bases and J gave up 4 bases; unmatched junction bases: 9. Germline assignment: CDR1 SGHTA and CDR2 FQGNSA. The CDR3 is CASSFQSGDIYNEQFF. The CDR3 DNA reads TGTGCCAGCAGCTTTCAAAGCGGGGATATATACAATGAGCAGTTCTTC. The full variable domain, completed using reference TRBV7-2 and TRBJ2-1, is GAGVSQSPSNKVTEKGKDVELRCDPISGHTALYWYRQSLGQGLEFLIYFQGNSAPDKSGLPSDRFSAERTGGSVSTLTIQRTQQEDSAVYLCASSFQSGDIYNEQFFGPGTRLTVL.

This clonotype was seen just once. The chain uses TRBV2 and TRBJ2-7; 8 nucleotides agree with TRBD2. Looked up from germline, CDR1 is SNHLY and CDR2 is FYNNEI. The CDR3 consists of 15 residues. J gave up 2 bases and V 3 bases, and 6 bases lay outside the gene matches. The chain's CDR3 is CASSEGAGVAYEQYF. Here the CDR3 DNA reads TGTGCCAGCAGTGAGGGAGCGGGGGTTGCCTACGAGCAGTACTTC.

The CDR3 nucleotides are TGTGCCAGCATTCCAAGGGCTCCCGGGGCCAACGTCCTGACTTTC. This sequence encodes CASIPRAPGANVLTF. J is TRBJ2-6 and V is TRBV28; D is ambiguous. V was shortened by 7 bases and J by 4 bases, with 14 bases between the two germline ends. The CDR3 is 15 amino acids. CDR1 and CDR2 (germline): MDHEN, SYDVKM.

The chain employs TRBV5-5 and TRBJ2-2; D is unclear. The CDR3 extends over 14 amino acids. Germline CDR1 SGHKS, CDR2 YYEKEE (reference sequence). V lost 3 bases to trimming and J lost 2 bases, with 8 bases between them. For the CDR3, the DNA is TGTGCCAGCAGCTATGGGATCAACACCGGGGAGCTGTTTTTT. Translating gives CASSYGINTGELFF. Complete variable domain (other parts from reference TRBV5-5 and TRBJ2-2): DAGVTQSPTHLIKTRGQQVTLRCSPISGHKSVSWYQQVLGQGPQFIFQYYEKEERGRGNFPDRFSARQFPNYSSELNVNALLLGDSALYLCASSYGINTGELFFGEGSRLTVL.

With regard to this clonotype: One end of the junction is discordant with germline, which a read error may explain. The genes are TRBV20-1 and TRBJ2-1, with D possibly matching TRBD1 (6 bases). The CDR3 is 11 amino acids. Germline assignment: CDR1 DFQATT and CDR2 SNEGSKA (reference sequence). In nucleotides, the CDR3 is TGCAGTGCTAGATGGGGACAACCCCCCCTCTTC. This gives the protein CSARWGQPPLF.

The chain is built from TRBV4-3 and TRBJ2-7; no firm D call. The germline gives CDR1 LGHNA, CDR2 YSLEER. The length of the CDR3 is 15 residues. V dropped 0 bases and J dropped 1 base, with 10 bases sitting between them. In DNA form, the CDR3 reads TGCGCCAGCAGCCAAGATAAGGACCCATCCTACGAGCAGTACTTC. Translated: CASSQDKDPSYEQYF.

The V call is TRBV2, the J call TRBJ2-7; 8 bases line up with TRBD1. Germline assignment: CDR1 SNHLY and CDR2 FYNNEI. Trimming removed 4 bases from V and 0 bases from J; junction bases left unmatched: 5. The CDR3 is made up of 15 amino acids. The CDR3 protein is CASSAWTGSSYEQYF. DNA of the CDR3: TGTGCCAGCAGTGCCTGGACAGGGAGCTCCTACGAGCAGTACTTC.

This clonotype was seen just once. The chain combines TRBV6-1 with TRBJ2-1, with D possibly matching TRBD2 (7 bases). Trimming shortened V by 2 bases and J by 7 bases, and 15 bases separated the two germline ends. The CDR3 is 15 residues long. The germline V gene has CDR1 MNHNS and CDR2 SASEGT. The CDR3 sequence: CASSERGRGGNEQFF. As DNA, the CDR3 is TGTGCCAGCAGTGAACGGGGCAGGGGAGGGAATGAGCAGTTCTTC.

In its sample, this clonotype was seen a few times. The chain carries TRBV7-3 and TRBJ1-1; no clear D gene. The V and J ends lost 1 base and 6 bases respectively, with 12 bases between them. Per germline, CDR1 SGHTA and CDR2 FQGTGA. The CDR3 consists of 14 residues. The CDR3 is CASSLNPGNAEAFF. The CDR3 nucleotides are TGTGCCAGCAGCTTAAATCCAGGCAACGCTGAAGCTTTCTTT.

This clonotype appeared many times. The genes are TRBV20-1 and TRBJ1-2, with 7 bases lining up with TRBD1. In germline, CDR1 is DFQATT, CDR2 SNEGSKA (reference sequence). The CDR3 contains 13 residues. The V and J ends lost 3 bases and 4 bases, in that order; junction bases with no gene match: 5. In nucleotides, the CDR3 is TGCAGTGCTAGGCAAACAGGGGTCTATGGCTACACCTTC. Its protein product is CSARQTGVYGYTF.

There are many counts of this clonotype. CDR3 region: CAITTDSYNEQFF. CDR3 DNA sequence: TGTGCCATCACGACAGACTCCTACAATGAGCAGTTCTTC. The chain is built from TRBV10-3 and TRBJ2-1, with TRBD1 as a possible D gene (5 bases). The CDR3 consists of 13 residues. Looked up from germline, CDR1 is ENHRY and CDR2 is SYGVKD. The germline V and J ends were trimmed by 7 bases and 0 bases, with 7 bases remaining between them.

The table lists this clonotype with many counts. This sequence joins TRBV20-1 and TRBJ1-4; TRBD1 is a possible D gene (6 bases). The CDR3 length is 15 residues. Germline CDR1 DFQATT, CDR2 SNEGSKA (reference sequence). V was clipped by 3 bases and J by 4 bases, with 15 bases between them. The CDR3 DNA reads as TGCAGTGCTAGTGAATCAAGGGGGTTTAATGAAAAACTGTTTTTT. Amino acids: CSASESRGFNEKLFF.

This clonotype has more than one count but fewer than ten. The J gene is TRBJ2-7, the V gene TRBV9, with 7 bases identical to TRBD1. Losses at the gene ends were 0 bases for V and 3 bases for J; bases not matched to a gene: 6. The CDR3 extends over 15 amino acids. CDR1 and CDR2 from the germline V gene are SGDLS and YYNGEE. CDR3 sequence reads: CASSVGETGIYEQYF. The CDR3 nucleotides are TGTGCCAGCAGCGTAGGGGAGACAGGGATCTACGAGCAGTACTTC.

This clonotype was detected only a few times. The chain recombines TRBV20-1 with TRBJ2-3, with TRBD2 matching over 9 bases. The CDR3 covers 15 residues. V lost 5 bases, J lost 0 bases, and 6 bases stayed unmatched. Germline V lookup: CDR1 DFQATT, CDR2 SNEGSKA (reference sequence). The DNA of the CDR3 is TGCAGTGCTTCAATAGGACTAGCGAGCACAGATACGCAGTATTTT. Translating gives CSASIGLASTDTQYF.

This clonotype was detected only a few times. This may come from a read error, since a much larger clone is one base off. This rearrangement joins TRBV21-1 to TRBJ2-5. TRBV21-1 is noted as a pseudogene. The CDR3 sequence is 10 residues long. CDR3 in amino acids: CASRQETQYF. CDR3 coding DNA: TGTGCCAGCAGGCAAGAGACCCAGTACTTC.

The V call is TRBV7-7, the J call TRBJ2-1; the match to TRBD1 covers 8 bases. The length of the CDR3 is 15 residues. The germline gives CDR1 SSHAT, CDR2 FNYEAQ (reference sequence). The trim removed 5 bases at V and 10 bases at J, leaving 13 bases unmatched. Written as DNA, the CDR3 is TGTGCCAGCAGCCTAGGGACAGGAGCCAGGAGGGAGCAGTTCTTC. Translation gives CASSLGTGARREQFF. Full variable domain (missing parts from reference TRBV7-7 and TRBJ2-1): GAGVSQSPRYKVTKRGQDVTLRCDPISSHATLYWYQQALGQGPEFLTYFNYEAQPDKSGLPSDRFSAERPEGSISTLTIQRTEQRDSAMYRCASSLGTGARREQFFGPGTRLTVL.

The chain combines TRBV20-1 with TRBJ2-1, with 7 bases that match TRBD2. This CDR3 spans 14 amino acids. Trimming took 2 bases from V and 4 from J; bases not matched to a gene: 5. Germline-derived CDR1 and CDR2 are DFQATT and SNEGSKA (reference sequence). The CDR3 region has the DNA TGCAGTGCTAGACAGTCTAGCGGATACAATGAGCAGTTCTTC. It specifies CSARQSSGYNEQFF.